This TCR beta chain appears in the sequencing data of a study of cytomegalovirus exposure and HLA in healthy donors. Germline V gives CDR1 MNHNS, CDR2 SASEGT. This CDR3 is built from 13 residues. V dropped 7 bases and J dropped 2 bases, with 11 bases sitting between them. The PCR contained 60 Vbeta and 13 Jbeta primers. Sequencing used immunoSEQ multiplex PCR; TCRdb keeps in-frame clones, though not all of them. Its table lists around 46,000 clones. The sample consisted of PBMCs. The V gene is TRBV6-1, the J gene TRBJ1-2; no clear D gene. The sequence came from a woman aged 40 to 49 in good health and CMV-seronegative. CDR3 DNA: TGTGCCAGCACAGGCTTCCGGAACTATGGCTACACCTTC. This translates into CASTGFRNYGYTF.